The 7 T cell receptor beta chains below all came from one sample that was sequenced in a study of STAT3 mutations in large granular lymphocyte leukemia. Whole-study results and caveats: At least one immunodominant TCR beta clonotype appeared in every T-cell large granular lymphocyte leukemia patient.

Their cognate antigens are unknown. Profiling relied on immunoSEQ multiplex PCR, and the TCRdb table lists in-frame clones only, not all of them. The repertoire has 10,000 to 15,000 clones, about 80% of them found once; the top ten carry around 50%. Sequenced: peripheral blood mononuclear cells. These receptors were taken from a man in his sixties with T-cell large granular lymphocyte leukemia. Some clones in this sample may be carry-over from other donors' samples.

This clone was observed a few times. This chain uses TRBV29-1 with TRBJ1-4; the D gene is possibly TRBD1 (6 bases). The CDR3 totals 12 residues. With 7 bases removed from V and 7 bases from J, the gap between germline ends came to 13 bases. Looked up from germline, CDR1 is SQVTM and CDR2 is ANQGSEA. CDR3 in amino acids: CSGGRGGEKLFF. For the CDR3, the DNA is TGCAGCGGGGGCAGGGGAGGTGAAAAACTGTTTTTT.

The chain is built from TRBV6-5 and TRBJ1-5; no firm D call. V was shortened by 0 bases and J by 3 bases, with 12 bases between the two germline ends. The CDR3 has 16 amino acids. The germline V gene encodes CDR1 MNHEY and CDR2 SVGAGI. This CDR3 is CASSYSMNAVNQPQHF. As DNA, the CDR3 is TGTGCCAGCAGTTACTCGATGAACGCGGTCAATCAGCCCCAGCATTTT.

V and J are TRBV27 and TRBJ1-1; D is uncertain. CDR1 is MNHEY, CDR2 SMNVEV, per germline (reference sequence). The CDR3 is 12 residues long. With 10 bases removed from V and 0 bases from J, the gap between germline ends came to 9 bases. The CDR3 loop is CANVMVNTEAFF. The CDR3 region has the DNA TGTGCCAATGTCATGGTGAACACTGAAGCTTTCTTT.

This chain links TRBV4-1 with TRBJ2-7; D ambiguous. With 5 bases removed from V and 2 bases from J, the gap between germline ends came to 7 bases. Germline V gene sequence: CDR1 MGHRA, CDR2 YSYEKL. The CDR3 sequence is 12 residues long. Here the CDR3 reads CASSSGTYEQYF. The CDR3 DNA reads TGCGCCAGCAGCTCAGGCACCTACGAGCAGTACTTC.

The V and J genes are TRBV4-1 and TRBJ1-2; D ambiguous. Trimming took off 0 bases at V and 7 bases at J, with 9 bases between the two ends. In germline, CDR1 is MGHRA, CDR2 YSYEKL. The CDR3 contains 13 residues. CDR3 amino acids: CASSQDPSAGYTF. The CDR3 region has the DNA TGCGCCAGCAGCCAAGATCCGTCGGCTGGCTACACCTTC.

There are a few counts of this clone. The chain carries TRBV27 and TRBJ2-2, with a weak D call TRBD1 (6 bases). V gave up 9 bases and J gave up 6 bases, with 8 bases separating them. Germline-derived CDR1 and CDR2 are MNHEY and SMNVEV (reference sequence). The CDR3 spans 11 residues. This chain's CDR3 is CASSGAGELFF. CDR3 nucleotides: TGTGCCAGTTCAGGGGCCGGGGAGCTGTTTTTT.

The chain uses TRBV27 and TRBJ1-5; D is possibly TRBD1 (5 bases). CDR1 and CDR2 from the germline V gene are MNHEY and SMNVEV (reference sequence). The CDR3 sequence is 18 residues long. V lost 9 bases, J lost 3 bases, and 27 bases lay in between. The CDR3 protein is CASSSWQRGRDYNQPQHF. CDR3 DNA: TGTGCCAGTTCGAGTTGGCAGAGGGGTAGGGACTACAATCAGCCCCAGCATTTT.